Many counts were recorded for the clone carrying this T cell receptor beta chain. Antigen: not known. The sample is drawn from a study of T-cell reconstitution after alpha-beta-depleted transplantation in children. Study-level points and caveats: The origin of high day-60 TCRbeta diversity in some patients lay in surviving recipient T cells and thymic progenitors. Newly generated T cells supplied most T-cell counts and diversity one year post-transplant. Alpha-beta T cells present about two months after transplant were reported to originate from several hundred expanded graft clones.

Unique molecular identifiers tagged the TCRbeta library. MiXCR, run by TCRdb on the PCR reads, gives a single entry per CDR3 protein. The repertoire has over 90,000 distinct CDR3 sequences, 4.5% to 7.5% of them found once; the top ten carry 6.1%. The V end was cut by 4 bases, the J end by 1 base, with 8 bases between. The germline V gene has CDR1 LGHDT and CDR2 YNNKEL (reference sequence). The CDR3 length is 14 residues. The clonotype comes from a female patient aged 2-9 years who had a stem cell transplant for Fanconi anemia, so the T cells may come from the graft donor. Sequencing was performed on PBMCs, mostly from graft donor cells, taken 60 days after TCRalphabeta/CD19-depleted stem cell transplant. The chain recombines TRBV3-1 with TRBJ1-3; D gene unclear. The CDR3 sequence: CASSLMDSGNTIYF. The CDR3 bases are TGTGCCAGCAGCCTAATGGATTCTGGAAACACCATATATTTT.